The 5 T cell receptor beta chains in this list originate from one sample, sequenced in a study of blood T cell repertoires in COVID-19 (TCRdb year 2020). Library construction relied on the immunoSEQ multiplex PCR assay. The table was pulled from immuneACCESS by TCRdb, which kept in-frame rearrangements only. Such tables lose some clones; where checked, under half of the loss comes from unresolved V genes, and the rest has no known cause. Counted in this sample were about 170,000 clones; over 80% of them appeared once. The ten largest clones add up to about 8.8% of the sample. The sequencing input was peripheral blood. The receptor source for this set is a woman aged 80 or over with COVID-19, enrolled during active disease.

This clone has a handful of counts. The V call is TRBV2, the J call TRBJ2-7; 8 bases agree with TRBD2. The CDR3 extends over 14 amino acids. Looked up from germline, CDR1 is SNHLY and CDR2 is FYNNEI. Unmatched junction bases numbered 11, after V lost 11 bases and J lost 2 bases. The CDR3 protein is CAQPERRGAYEQYF. CDR3 bases: TGTGCCCAGCCCGAGCGGCGGGGGGCCTACGAGCAGTACTTC.

This clone appeared a single time. The chain employs TRBV2 and TRBJ2-7; D is perhaps TRBD2 (6 bases). Germline-derived CDR1 and CDR2 are SNHLY and FYNNEI. V dropped 5 bases and J dropped 0 bases, with 14 bases sitting between them. The CDR3 has 15 amino acids. The CDR3 DNA reads as TGTGCCAGCAGTAGGGACCCCGGGAGCTCCTACGAGCAGTACTTC. Protein: CASSRDPGSSYEQYF.

This clone appeared a few times. The rearrangement joins TRBV7-8 to TRBJ1-1, with a weak D call TRBD1 (6 bases). This CDR3 is built from 18 residues. Germline assignment: CDR1 SGHVS and CDR2 FQNEAQ. V was clipped by 1 base and J by 1 base, with 19 bases between them. CDR3 loop: CASSLVELTLGANTEAFF. The CDR3 bases are TGTGCCAGCAGCTTAGTAGAATTGACGCTGGGGGCGAACACTGAAGCTTTCTTT.

The rearrangement joins TRBV3-1 (or the pseudogene TRBV3-2) to TRBJ2-2; 12 bases are shared with TRBD2. Trimming at V came to 1 base and at J to 6 bases, leaving 9 bases not matched to a gene. CDR1 LGHDT and CDR2 YNNKEL come from the germline V gene (reference sequence). This CDR3 contains 18 residues. This CDR3 reads CASSQVFSASGRAGELFF. In DNA form, the CDR3 reads TGTGCCAGCAGCCAAGTCTTTAGTGCTAGCGGGAGGGCCGGGGAGCTGTTTTTT.

The chain links TRBV7-9 to TRBJ1-6, with TRBD1 identical over 7 bases. The germline CDR1 and CDR2 sequences are SEHNR and FQNEAQ (reference sequence). V dropped 3 bases and J dropped 5; count of bases not matched to a gene: 13. CDR3 length equals 18 residues. This CDR3 reads CASSFRDRRRGDNSPLHF. For the CDR3, the DNA is TGTGCCAGCAGCTTCCGGGACAGAAGGAGGGGAGATAATTCACCCCTCCACTTT. Complete variable domain (other parts from reference TRBV7-9 and TRBJ1-6): DTGVSQNPRHKITKRGQNVTFRCDPISEHNRLYWYRQTLGQGPEFLTYFQNEAQLEKSRLLSDRFSAERPKGSFSTLEIQRTEQGDSAMYLCASSFRDRRRGDNSPLHFGNGTRLTVT.